What follows are 27 T cell receptor beta chains derived from one specimen sequenced in a study of shared clonotypes between healthy human individuals. Clones were read by immunoSEQ multiplex PCR, and TCRdb kept only the in-frame ones, dropping some. The sample lists some 1.1 million clones; 77% were seen once. The sequenced sample was memory CD4+ T cells from PBMCs. Indicated subset: CD45RA-negative fraction. These receptors were collected from a man between 18 and 35 years old in good health. Some clones in this sample may be carry-over from other donors' samples.

This chain uses TRBV5-1 with TRBJ2-7; the D gene could be TRBD1 or TRBD2 (6 bases each). With 6 bases removed from V and 0 bases from J, the gap between germline ends came to 19 bases. CDR3 length: 16 residues. Per germline, CDR1 SGHRS and CDR2 YFSETQ. This CDR3 is CASKIWGAQNSYEQYF. CDR3 nucleotide sequence: TGCGCCAGCAAGATTTGGGGGGCGCAGAACTCCTACGAGCAGTACTTC. Full variable domain (missing parts from reference TRBV5-1 and TRBJ2-7): KAGVTQTPRYLIKTRGQQVTLSCSPISGHRSVSWYQQTPGQGLQFLFEYFSETQRNKGNFPGRFSGRQFSNSRSEMNVSTLELGDSALYLCASKIWGAQNSYEQYFGPGTRLTVT.

This clone was seen a handful of times. The chain carries TRBV28 and TRBJ2-5, with D perhaps being TRBD1 or TRBD2 (5 bases each). The CDR3 spans 16 residues. V was shortened by 2 bases and J by 4 bases, with 17 bases between the two germline ends. CDR1 MDHEN and CDR2 SYDVKM come from the germline V gene. CDR3: CASSLGAGRRRETQYF. For the CDR3, the DNA is TGTGCCAGCAGTTTAGGGGCAGGGAGAAGGCGAGAGACCCAGTACTTC. Filled out from reference TRBV28 and TRBJ2-5, the complete variable domain reads DVKVTQSSRYLVKRTGEKVFLECVQDMDHENMFWYRQDPGLGLRLIYFSYDVKMKEKGDIPEGYSVSREKKERFSLILESASTNQTSMYLCASSLGAGRRRETQYFGPGTRLLVL.

The chain is built from TRBV2 and TRBJ2-3; 7 bases fit TRBD2. This CDR3 has 15 amino acids. With 6 bases clipped from V and 5 bases from J, the junction kept 11 bases outside the gene matches. Germline loops: CDR1 SNHLY, CDR2 FYNNEI. The CDR3 loop reads CASRPTSDMGDTQYF. CDR3 bases: TGTGCCAGCAGACCCACTAGCGATATGGGAGATACGCAGTATTTT.

The table lists this clone with a count of one. This chain uses TRBV28 with TRBJ2-7; D is uncertain. This CDR3 has 12 amino acids. The ends were cut back, 9 bases at V and 2 bases at J, with 11 bases in the middle. Germline V lookup: CDR1 MDHEN, CDR2 SYDVKM. The CDR3 reads CASALETYEQYF. The CDR3 nucleotides are TGTGCCAGTGCCTTAGAGACCTACGAGCAGTACTTC.

This chain connects TRBV5-4 to TRBJ1-4; weak D call: TRBD1 (5 bases). The CDR3 sequence is 14 residues long. Germline V gives CDR1 SGHNT, CDR2 YYREEE (reference sequence). The ends were cut back, 1 base at V and 6 bases at J, with 10 bases in the middle. The CDR3 nucleotides are TGTGCCAGCAGCTTGCCCGGAGGGGATGAAAAACTGTTTTTT. Translated, it gives CASSLPGGDEKLFF.

The chain links TRBV20-1 to TRBJ1-2; D is ambiguous. The CDR3 contains 11 residues. Trimming shortened V by 3 bases and J by 7 bases, and 9 bases separated the two germline ends. Looked up from germline, CDR1 is DFQATT and CDR2 is SNEGSKA (reference sequence). The CDR3 nucleotides are TGCAGTGCTAGTGGCCAGACTGGCTACACCTTC. It codes for CSASGQTGYTF.

V and J are TRBV7-6 and TRBJ2-1; 8 bases line up with TRBD2. The CDR3 loop spans 14 amino acids. Germline V CDR1 and CDR2: SGHVS, FNYEAQ. Trimming cost V 5 bases and J 2 bases; bases outside gene matches: 2. DNA for the CDR3: TGTGCCAGCAGCGGGGGACTAGCCTACAATGAGCAGTTCTTC. Translating it yields CASSGGLAYNEQFF.

In this sample, this clone turned up once. The genes are TRBV19 and TRBJ1-5; D might be TRBD1 (6 bases). Germline CDR1 reads LNHDA; CDR2 reads SQIVND (reference sequence). Trimming cost V 7 bases and J 0 bases, with 16 bases left between them. CDR3 length equals 16 residues. In nucleotides, the CDR3 is TGTGCCAGTAACCAAGACAGGACTTATAGCAATCAGCCCCAGCATTTT. This gives the protein CASNQDRTYSNQPQHF.

The chain carries TRBV5-1 and TRBJ1-4; the D gene is possibly TRBD1 (5 bases). Trimming shortened V by 3 bases and J by 0 bases, and 9 bases separated the two germline ends. This CDR3 has 15 amino acids. Germline assignment: CDR1 SGHRS and CDR2 YFSETQ. As DNA, the CDR3 is TGCGCCAGCAGCTGGGGGTCTGCAACTAATGAAAAACTGTTTTTT. It encodes CASSWGSATNEKLFF.

The gene calls are TRBV2 and TRBJ1-1, with D possibly being TRBD1 (5 bases). CDR3 size: 14 residues. The germline V gene encodes CDR1 SNHLY and CDR2 FYNNEI. With 6 bases removed from V and 1 base from J, the gap between germline ends came to 12 bases. The chain's CDR3 is CASSEMGPNTEAFF. CDR3 in DNA: TGTGCCAGCAGCGAGATGGGACCGAACACTGAAGCTTTCTTT.

This clone was counted between two and nine times. The chain uses TRBV5-4 and TRBJ2-5; 8 bases are a match to TRBD1. The CDR3 is 14 amino acids. Germline V lookup: CDR1 SGHNT, CDR2 YYREEE (reference sequence). V trimming: 2 bases; J trimming: 7 bases; junction bases outside the gene matches: 7. The CDR3 is CASSLVTGQGTQYF. The CDR3 nucleotides are TGTGCCAGCAGCTTAGTCACAGGACAGGGGACCCAGTACTTC.

This clone was seen a few times. The chain carries TRBV5-4 and TRBJ1-2, with D perhaps TRBD1 (6 bases). Germline V CDR1 and CDR2: SGHNT, YYREEE (reference sequence). The CDR3 length is 12 residues. V lost 2 bases and J 8 bases, leaving 10 bases between the germline ends. The CDR3 region has the DNA TGTGCCAGCAGCTTTGAACAGGGCGGCTACACCTTC. Residues: CASSFEQGGYTF.

The V call is TRBV28, the J call TRBJ1-4; D perhaps matches TRBD1 (5 bases). Germline-derived CDR1 and CDR2 are MDHEN and SYDVKM. V lost 5 bases and J lost 8, with 9 bases in between. CDR3 length: 12 amino acids. The CDR3 coding sequence is TGTGCCAGCAGTCAGGGTCGCGAAAAACTGTTTTTT. Protein product: CASSQGREKLFF.

This clone was detected only a few times. The chain links TRBV11-2 to TRBJ2-2; D unclear. This CDR3 comprises 15 residues. V was cut by 1 base and J by 4 bases, with 10 bases left in between. From germline, CDR1 is SGHAT and CDR2 FQNNGV. CDR3 protein: CASSLGSSSTGELFF. DNA for the CDR3: TGTGCCAGCAGCTTAGGCAGCAGTAGCACCGGGGAGCTGTTTTTT.

This clone was seen only once. One base away lies a much larger clone, so this may be a sequencing read error. CDR3 amino acids: CASSWYRDNEQFF. The CDR3 bases are TGTGCCAGCAGCTGGTACAGGGACAATGAGCAGTTCTTC. The rearrangement links TRBV28 to TRBJ2-1, with a weak D call TRBD1 (6 bases). The CDR3 has 13 amino acids. The germline gives CDR1 MDHEN, CDR2 SYDVKM. V lost 6 bases and J lost 5, with 11 bases in between.

This clone was found a few times. The rearrangement links TRBV2 to TRBJ2-1; 10 bases match TRBD1. V shed 4 bases and J 3 bases; nucleotides not matched to a gene: 3. This CDR3 comprises 15 residues. Looked up from germline, CDR1 is SNHLY and CDR2 is FYNNEI. In DNA form, the CDR3 reads TGTGCCAGCAGTGGGGACAGGGGTAACTACAATGAGCAGTTCTTC. Its protein is CASSGDRGNYNEQFF.

Concerning this clone itself: Other DNA sequences in this sample translate to the same CDR3. This rearrangement joins TRBV5-1 to TRBJ1-5; D remains ambiguous. From germline, CDR1 is SGHRS and CDR2 YFSETQ. The CDR3 loop spans 15 amino acids. V was pared by 0 bases and J by 0 bases, with 7 bases between. The chain's CDR3 is CASSLDGVSNQPQHF. Written as DNA, the CDR3 is TGCGCCAGCAGCTTGGACGGTGTTAGCAATCAGCCCCAGCATTTT.

The rearrangement uses TRBV4-2 and TRBJ1-2; D gene unclear. CDR3 length equals 19 residues. V lost 4 bases to trimming and J lost 3 bases, with 27 bases between them. The germline V gene encodes CDR1 LGHNA and CDR2 YNFKEQ. Here the CDR3 DNA reads TGTGCCAGCAGCCCCTACTCGGTTCAAGGGTTAGGGATGGACTATGGCTACACCTTC. This sequence encodes CASSPYSVQGLGMDYGYTF.

The rearrangement uses TRBV21-1 and TRBJ2-2; the D call TRBD1 from the table was never checked on the DNA. TRBV21-1 is a known pseudogene. This CDR3 comprises 17 residues. For the CDR3, the DNA is TGTGCCAGCACCAATAGGGGGAGCCTACGAACCACCGGGGAGCTGTTTTTT. Amino acids: CASTNRGSLRTTGELFF.

Comment on this clone: This sample also contains other DNA sequences that code for the same CDR3. The chain uses TRBV7-3 and TRBJ2-2, with D uncertain. Germline CDR1 is SGHTA and CDR2 is FQGTGA. Deletions cut 2 bases from V and 8 bases from J, with 6 bases between. The CDR3 loop spans 12 amino acids. Here the CDR3 reads CASSLSAGELFF. CDR3 DNA: TGTGCCAGCAGCTTATCGGCTGGGGAGCTGTTTTTT.

The CDR3 here is CASSLTGIRGYTF. Here the CDR3 DNA reads TGCGCCAGCAGCTTGACAGGGATTAGGGGCTACACCTTC. J is TRBJ1-2 and V is TRBV5-1, with D possibly matching TRBD1 (6 bases). CDR3 length: 13 residues. V was clipped by 1 base and J by 8 bases, with 12 bases between them. In germline, CDR1 is SGHRS, CDR2 YFSETQ.

The chain employs TRBV5-1 and TRBJ2-7; TRBD2 aligns across 7 bases. With V trimmed by 0 bases and J by 0 bases, 6 bases remained unmatched. Germline CDR1 and CDR2: SGHRS and YFSETQ. This CDR3 spans 16 amino acids. The CDR3 spells CASSLVVGGPSYEQYF. The CDR3 region has the DNA TGCGCCAGCAGCTTGGTGGTGGGAGGGCCCTCCTACGAGCAGTACTTC.

The gene calls are TRBV28 and TRBJ1-5; D unclear. Trimming left V 7 bases short and J 3 bases short, with 16 bases between. Looked up from germline, CDR1 is MDHEN and CDR2 is SYDVKM. CDR3 length equals 15 residues. DNA of the CDR3: TGTGCCAGCATCCCAGGCGGGCAGAACAATCAGCCCCAGCATTTT. It translates to CASIPGGQNNQPQHF.

The rearrangement uses TRBV4-1 and TRBJ2-7; 7 bases agree with TRBD1. J lost 2 bases, V lost 4 bases, and 20 bases had no gene match. The germline CDR1 and CDR2 sequences are MGHRA and YSYEKL. The CDR3 consists of 19 residues. The CDR3 is CASSLRGETGWTRTYEQYF. The DNA of the CDR3 is TGCGCCAGCAGCCTCCGAGGCGAGACAGGGTGGACTCGTACCTACGAGCAGTACTTC.

With regard to this clone: At one end, the junction sequence differs from germline, possibly due to a read error. The gene calls are TRBV4-1 and TRBJ1-3; D remains unclear. CDR1 is MGHRA, CDR2 YSYEKL, per germline. There are 16 residues in the CDR3. This CDR3 reads CASSEDPAFGRNTIYF. CDR3 sequence (DNA): TGCGCCAGCAGCGAAGACCCAGCCTTTGGCCGAAACACCATATATTTT.

The V and J genes are TRBV27 and TRBJ2-7; D is unclear. This CDR3 is built from 16 residues. Germline V CDR1 and CDR2: MNHEY, SMNVEV (reference sequence). Trimming left V 6 bases short and J 2 bases short, with 20 bases between. The DNA for the CDR3 is TGTGCCAGCAGCAACTCGAAGGGATACCTGACCTACGAGCAGTACTTC. The encoded protein is CASSNSKGYLTYEQYF.

This chain links TRBV28 with TRBJ2-1, with D possibly matching TRBD2 (7 bases). This CDR3 comprises 14 residues. Germline V gene data show CDR1 as MDHEN and CDR2 as SYDVKM. V was cut by 7 bases and J by 2 bases, with 12 bases left in between. The CDR3 loop reads CASTRGGTYNEQFF. The CDR3 DNA reads TGTGCCAGCACCAGGGGAGGGACCTACAATGAGCAGTTCTTC.